The sequence of this TCR beta chain was determined in a study of T cell responses to AZD1222 COVID-19 vaccine. The CDR3 has 17 amino acids. V lost 5 bases, J lost 4 bases, and 15 bases stayed unmatched. Germline V gene lookup returns CDR1 MNHEY and CDR2 SVGEGT. Notes on the study in general: It was only six AZD1222 recipients who were seropositive at baseline. Two AZD1222 doses significantly raised spike-specific TCR breadth and depth over controls.

As concerns this clone: Its antigen is undetermined.

Sequencing was performed with immunoSEQ multiplex PCR; in TCRdb, only in-frame clones are kept and a portion is missing. The sample holds under 140,000 clones, just under 95% seen once. This receptor was taken from an adult in good health. Sequencing used peripheral blood, obtained on day 0 of AZD1222 vaccination. The genes are TRBV6-2 or TRBV6-3 and TRBJ2-7; TRBD1 aligns across 9 bases. The CDR3 is CASSATPGTGQEYEQYF. The CDR3 nucleotides are TGTGCCAGCAGTGCAACCCCCGGGACAGGGCAGGAATACGAGCAGTACTTC.